Listed here are 15 T cell receptor beta chains from one sample, sequenced in a study of cytomegalovirus exposure and HLA in healthy donors. 13 Jbeta primers and 60 Vbeta primers were used for the PCR. TCRdb's table, derived via immunoSEQ multiplex PCR, lists solely in-frame clones and lacks some. Found here are about 250,000 clones, roughly 81% of them singletons; the top ten hold 0.2% to 0.25%. The specimen sequenced was PBMCs. Receptors were obtained from a girl aged 2 to 10 in good health and CMV-seronegative.

The V call is TRBV5-1, the J call TRBJ2-3; 12 bases line up with TRBD2. Germline V gene sequence: CDR1 SGHRS, CDR2 YFSETQ. The trim removed 2 bases at V and 5 bases at J, leaving 12 bases unmatched. The CDR3 totals 18 residues. CDR3 DNA sequence: TGCGCCAGCAGCTTCGGTTACCTAGCGGGGGGGCAAGGAGATACGCAGTATTTT. This codes for CASSFGYLAGGQGDTQYF.

The J gene is TRBJ2-1, the V gene TRBV6-5; D possibly corresponds to TRBD1 (6 bases). Germline CDR1 and CDR2: MNHEY and SVGAGI. The length of the CDR3 is 16 residues. Between the trimmed V and J ends, which lost 6 bases and 4 bases, there was a span of 19 bases. The CDR3 loop is CASRYARGKGYNEQFF. DNA of the CDR3: TGTGCCAGCAGGTACGCCAGGGGAAAGGGTTACAATGAGCAGTTCTTC.

The chain is built from TRBV11-1 and TRBJ2-2; 8 bases line up with TRBD2. The CDR3 spans 19 residues. V was pared by 1 base and J by 0 bases, with 10 bases of the junction left unmatched. Germline V gene lookup returns CDR1 SGHAT and CDR2 FQDESV (reference sequence). CDR3 amino acids: CASSLGLTGGGTNTGELFF. In DNA, the CDR3 is TGTGCCAGCAGCTTAGGTCTTACCGGCGGGGGGACGAACACCGGGGAGCTGTTTTTT.

The V call is TRBV5-1, the J call TRBJ2-3, with a weak D call TRBD2 (5 bases). The V and J ends lost 1 base and 2 bases respectively, with 11 bases between them. CDR1 SGHRS and CDR2 YFSETQ come from the germline V gene. The CDR3 length is 15 residues. CDR3 sequence: CASSLSGVPTDTQYF. Written as DNA, the CDR3 is TGCGCCAGCAGCTTGAGCGGAGTCCCCACAGATACGCAGTATTTT.

This chain links TRBV4-1 with TRBJ1-2; D gene uncertain. Germline CDR1 is MGHRA and CDR2 is YSYEKL. Trimming pared 4 bases from V and 1 base from J, leaving 13 bases between. This CDR3 comprises 15 residues. In DNA, the CDR3 is TGCGCCAGCAGCCCCCCAAGGAGCCTTAACTATGGCTACACCTTC. It specifies CASSPPRSLNYGYTF.

The J gene is TRBJ1-1, the V gene TRBV6-1; D is perhaps TRBD1 (6 bases). The CDR3 extends over 13 amino acids. Deletions cut 10 bases from V and 1 base from J, with 13 bases between. The V gene's germline CDR1 is MNHNS and CDR2 SASEGT. The DNA of the CDR3 is TGTGCCACCTGGACAGACGGGAACACTGAAGCTTTCTTT. This sequence encodes CATWTDGNTEAFF.

The chain uses TRBV5-4 and TRBJ2-1; 8 positions match TRBD2. V gave up 4 bases and J gave up 4 bases; unmatched junction bases: 10. Germline CDR1 reads SGHNT; CDR2 reads YYREEE (reference sequence). The CDR3 length is 16 residues. The CDR3 coding sequence is TGTGCCAGCAGCCTCCTGACTAGCGCCGGTTACAATGAGCAGTTCTTC. Protein sequence: CASSLLTSAGYNEQFF.

The chain joins TRBV7-7 to TRBJ2-7; D may be TRBD1 (5 bases). Per the germline V gene, CDR1 is SSHAT and CDR2 is FNYEAQ (reference sequence). The length of the CDR3 is 14 residues. Deletions cut 5 bases from V and 9 bases from J, with 20 bases between. The DNA for the CDR3 is TGTGCCAGCAGCCCCCAACCGGACACCCCTCGGCAGTACTTC. Protein: CASSPQPDTPRQYF.

The chain has TRBV2 and TRBJ2-3; no clear D. The V end lost 8 bases, the J end lost 11 bases, and 14 bases lay between the germline ends. This CDR3 has 11 amino acids. From germline, CDR1 is SNHLY and CDR2 FYNNEI. The CDR3 sequence: CASLLRYGQYF. Here the CDR3 DNA reads TGTGCCAGCCTTCTTAGATACGGGCAGTATTTT.

The rearrangement joins TRBV30 to TRBJ2-2; TRBD2 might be the D (5 bases). CDR1 is GTSNPN and CDR2 is SVGIG in the germline V gene (reference sequence). The germline V and J ends were trimmed by 2 bases and 0 bases, with 10 bases remaining between them. This CDR3 is built from 15 residues. In nucleotides, the CDR3 is TGTGCCTGGAGTCATAAAGCGGCGAACACCGGGGAGCTGTTTTTT. Encoded protein: CAWSHKAANTGELFF.

This rearrangement joins TRBV5-1 to TRBJ1-1; 8 nucleotides line up with TRBD1. Germline values: CDR1 SGHRS, CDR2 YFSETQ. V was pared by 6 bases and J by 1 base, with 8 bases of the junction left unmatched. The CDR3 is made up of 15 amino acids. The CDR3 DNA is TGCGCCAGCACGGAACAGGGGGTAGGGAACACTGAAGCTTTCTTT. The encoded protein is CASTEQGVGNTEAFF. Looking up the rest from reference TRBV5-1 and TRBJ1-1 gives the full variable domain: KAGVTQTPRYLIKTRGQQVTLSCSPISGHRSVSWYQQTPGQGLQFLFEYFSETQRNKGNFPGRFSGRQFSNSRSEMNVSTLELGDSALYLCASTEQGVGNTEAFFGQGTRLTVV.

The V gene is TRBV5-4, the J gene TRBJ2-1, with 9 bases lining up with TRBD2. Germline V gene data show CDR1 as SGHNT and CDR2 as YYREEE (reference sequence). V gave up 4 bases and J gave up 3 bases; unmatched junction bases: 2. The CDR3 totals 14 residues. This CDR3 reads CASSPSGDYNEQFF. CDR3 coding DNA: TGTGCCAGCAGCCCTAGCGGGGACTACAATGAGCAGTTCTTC.

The chain links TRBV7-8 to TRBJ2-7; no clear D. Between the trimmed V and J ends, which lost 1 base and 3 bases, there was a span of 16 bases. The germline gives CDR1 SGHVS, CDR2 FQNEAQ. CDR3 length: 16 residues. In nucleotides, the CDR3 is TGTGCCAGCAGCTTAGGCCGCGCGGCGAGCTACTACGAGCAGTACTTC. The encoded protein is CASSLGRAASYYEQYF.

This chain connects TRBV7-9 to TRBJ1-5; 9 bases align to TRBD1. This CDR3 contains 15 residues. Trimming at V came to 4 bases and at J to 5 bases, leaving 6 bases not matched to a gene. Germline V gene data show CDR1 as SEHNR and CDR2 as FQNEAQ (reference sequence). The CDR3 DNA reads TGTGCCAGCAGCTATGGGACAGGGAAGTATCAGCCCCAGCATTTT. Residues: CASSYGTGKYQPQHF.

The rearrangement joins TRBV4-2 to TRBJ1-2; D ambiguous. The V gene's germline CDR1 is LGHNA and CDR2 YNFKEQ. The CDR3 sequence is 14 residues long. V gave up 0 bases and J gave up 4 bases, with 9 bases separating them. CDR3 amino acids: CASSQEERAYGYTF. As DNA, the CDR3 is TGTGCCAGCAGCCAAGAGGAGAGGGCCTATGGCTACACCTTC.